Below, 7 T cell receptor beta chains from the same sample are listed, as sequenced in a study of Graves' ophthalmopathy and Graves' hyperthyroidism. Amplified TCR beta CDR3 regions were obtained using RNA transcripts as template. A first-round RT-PCR used HTBI primers, followed by a second-round multiplex PCR. MiXCR, applied by TCRdb to the multiplex PCR reads, yields one record per CDR3 protein. In the table there are 500,000 to 800,000 distinct CDR3 sequences, about 38% of which are singletons. The sequenced material came from peripheral blood. Source of these receptors: an adult man with Graves' ophthalmopathy.

This clonotype was recorded at least ten times. The V and J genes are TRBV10-3 and TRBJ2-7; D ambiguous. The germline V and J ends were trimmed by 2 bases and 3 bases, with 14 bases remaining between them. The CDR3 runs 15 residues. CDR1 and CDR2 (germline): ENHRY, SYGVKD. The CDR3 DNA is TGTGCCATCAGTGAGGGGATACAGACCTACTACGAGCAGTACTTC. Protein sequence: CAISEGIQTYYEQYF.

The chain combines TRBV29-1 with TRBJ1-2; TRBD1 might be the D (5 bases). The CDR3 covers 14 residues. CDR1 and CDR2 from the germline V gene are SQVTM and ANQGSEA. The ends were cut back, 4 bases at V and 8 bases at J, with 20 bases in the middle. For the CDR3, the DNA is TGCAGCGTTGTAGGCCAGGCAGGGAGCAGCGGCTACACCTTC. Encoded protein: CSVVGQAGSSGYTF.

This clonotype has ten or more counts. V and J are TRBV5-1 and TRBJ2-7; D perhaps matches TRBD2 (5 bases). Per the germline V gene, CDR1 is SGHRS and CDR2 is YFSETQ. V was trimmed by 0 bases and J by 2 bases, leaving 9 bases between them. The CDR3 extends over 14 amino acids. For the CDR3, the DNA is TGCGCCAGCAGCTTGGCCGGGGTTCCCTACGAGCAGTACTTC. Its protein product is CASSLAGVPYEQYF.

This clonotype appeared many times. The V gene is TRBV7-9, the J gene TRBJ2-5; no clear D. Germline V lookup: CDR1 SEHNR, CDR2 FQNEAQ (reference sequence). There are 11 residues in the CDR3. V shed 0 bases and J shed 5 bases, with 1 base lying between them. The CDR3 is CASSLAETQYF. Here the CDR3 DNA reads TGTGCCAGCAGCTTAGCGGAGACCCAGTACTTC.

The chain recombines TRBV2 with TRBJ2-5; 10 positions agree with TRBD1. The germline gives CDR1 SNHLY, CDR2 FYNNEI. This CDR3 is built from 15 residues. V lost 5 bases and J lost 9; bases outside the gene matches: 12. CDR3 nucleotides: TGTGCCAGCAGTAGTGACAGGGGGCGAGGTCAGCCCCAGTACTTC. Protein sequence: CASSSDRGRGQPQYF.

The rearrangement joins TRBV19 to TRBJ1-2, with D possibly matching TRBD1 (5 bases). V lost 0 bases, J lost 4 bases, and 18 bases lay in between. Germline CDR1 LNHDA, CDR2 SQIVND (reference sequence). This CDR3 is 17 amino acids long. CDR3 amino acids: CASSIDLAGLNPYGYTF. As DNA, the CDR3 is TGTGCCAGTAGTATAGACCTGGCAGGGCTCAATCCCTATGGCTACACCTTC.

To note about this clonotype: A clone one base away is much larger, so this may be a read error. The rearrangement links TRBV7-3 to TRBJ2-5, with D perhaps TRBD2 (7 bases). Germline CDR1 and CDR2: SGHTA and FQGTGA. V was pared by 7 bases and J by 4 bases, with 13 bases between. This CDR3 is built from 13 residues. The DNA for the CDR3 is TGTGCCAGCAACCGGGGGGCAGGAGAGACCCAGTACTTC. Translation: CASNRGAGETQYF.